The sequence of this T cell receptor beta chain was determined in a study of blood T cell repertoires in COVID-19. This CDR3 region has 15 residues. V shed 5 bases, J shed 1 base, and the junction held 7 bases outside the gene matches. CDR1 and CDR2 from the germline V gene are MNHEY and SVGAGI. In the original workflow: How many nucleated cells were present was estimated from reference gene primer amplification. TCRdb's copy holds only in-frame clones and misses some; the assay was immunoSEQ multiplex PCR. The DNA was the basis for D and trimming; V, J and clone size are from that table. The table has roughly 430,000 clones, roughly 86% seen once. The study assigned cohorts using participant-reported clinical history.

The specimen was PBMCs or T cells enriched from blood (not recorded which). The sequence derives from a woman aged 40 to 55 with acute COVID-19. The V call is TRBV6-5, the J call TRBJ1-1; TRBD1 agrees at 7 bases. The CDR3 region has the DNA TGTGCCAGCAGTCCACCCGGGACAGCGAACACTGAAGCTTTCTTT. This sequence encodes CASSPPGTANTEAFF.